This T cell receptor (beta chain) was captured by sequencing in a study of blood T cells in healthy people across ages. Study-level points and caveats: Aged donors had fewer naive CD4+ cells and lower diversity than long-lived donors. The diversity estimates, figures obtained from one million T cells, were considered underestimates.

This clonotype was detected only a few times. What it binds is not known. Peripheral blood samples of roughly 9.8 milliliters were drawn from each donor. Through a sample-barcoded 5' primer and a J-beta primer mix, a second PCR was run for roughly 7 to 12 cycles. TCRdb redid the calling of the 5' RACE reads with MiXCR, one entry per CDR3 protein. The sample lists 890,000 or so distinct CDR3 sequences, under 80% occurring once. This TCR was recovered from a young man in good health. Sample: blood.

The CDR3 nucleotides are TGTGCCAGCCATTGCTCCGCTGAGCAGTTCTTC. Its protein product is CASHCSAEQFF. J is TRBJ2-1 and V is TRBV6-7; no clear D. TRBV6-7 qualifies as an ORF whose function is uncertain. Between the trimmed V and J ends, which lost 8 bases and 9 bases, there was a span of 11 bases. CDR3 length: 11 amino acids.